Following are 16 T cell receptor beta chains from one sample sequenced in a study of blood T cell repertoires in COVID-19. Sequencing used immunoSEQ multiplex PCR; TCRdb keeps in-frame clones, though not all of them. Among tens of thousands of clones, 82% were seen once, and the ten largest hold roughly a sixth. Material for sequencing was peripheral blood. These receptors were taken from a human donor in a cohort sampled during active COVID-19.

The chain couples TRBV7-9 to TRBJ1-5; the D is unclear. Germline V gene data show CDR1 as SEHNR and CDR2 as FQNEAQ (reference sequence). Trimming took off 1 base at V and 7 bases at J, with 8 bases between the two ends. This CDR3 spans 13 amino acids. The CDR3 DNA reads as TGTGCCAGCAGCTTAGATCCTTTCCAGCCCCAGCATTTT. Its translation is CASSLDPFQPQHF.

The chain links TRBV30 to TRBJ1-1; maybe TRBD1 (6 bases). V was pared by 3 bases and J by 3 bases, with 11 bases between. The germline V gene has CDR1 GTSNPN and CDR2 SVGIG (reference sequence). CDR3 size: 13 residues. The DNA of the CDR3 is TGTGCCTGGAGCTGGACAGAAGACACTGAAGCTTTCTTT. Translated, it gives CAWSWTEDTEAFF.

The V and J genes are TRBV2 and TRBJ2-7; D gene ambiguous. This CDR3 is built from 11 residues. Germline-derived CDR1 and CDR2 are SNHLY and FYNNEI. V was clipped by 6 bases and J by 5 bases, with 8 bases between them. The CDR3: CASSRVDEQYF. In nucleotides, the CDR3 is TGTGCCAGCAGCCGGGTGGACGAGCAGTACTTC.

The chain uses TRBV14 and TRBJ2-7; the D gene is possibly TRBD1 (7 bases). The V end was cut by 4 bases, the J end by 6 bases, with 10 bases between. Germline CDR1 reads SGHDN; CDR2 reads FVKESK. The CDR3 contains 12 residues. CDR3 sequence (DNA): TGTGCCAGCAGCCTCCAGGGGGGCGAGCAGTACTTC. It specifies CASSLQGGEQYF.

This chain joins TRBV7-8 and TRBJ2-7; tentative D call: TRBD1 (5 bases). Germline V lookup: CDR1 SGHVS, CDR2 FQNEAQ. The ends were cut back, 1 base at V and 4 bases at J, with 14 bases in the middle. The CDR3 consists of 15 residues. In DNA, the CDR3 is TGTGCCAGCAGCTTAGGCCTAACAGGAATTTACGAGCAGTACTTC. The encoded protein is CASSLGLTGIYEQYF.

This sequence joins TRBV12-3 or TRBV12-4 and TRBJ1-2, with 8 positions matching TRBD1. This CDR3 spans 13 amino acids. V gave up 6 bases and J gave up 4 bases; unmatched junction bases: 4. The chain's CDR3 is CASRAQGVYGYTF. In nucleotides, the CDR3 is TGTGCCAGCAGGGCACAGGGGGTCTATGGCTACACCTTC.

The chain employs TRBV6-5 and TRBJ1-5, with TRBD1 matching 8 bases. The CDR3 covers 13 residues. Losses at the gene ends were 5 bases for V and 6 bases for J; bases not matched to a gene: 3. Looked up from germline, CDR1 is MNHEY and CDR2 is SVGAGI. Here the CDR3 DNA reads TGTGCCAGCAGTCGGACAGGGAGTCAGCCCCAGCATTTT. It is translated as CASSRTGSQPQHF.

Many counts were recorded for this clone. The DNA for the CDR3 is TGTGCCAGCAGTGAAGGGACAGGCAATTCACCCCTCCACTTT. Translation gives CASSEGTGNSPLHF. The chain links TRBV2 to TRBJ1-6; 7 nucleotides align to TRBD1. The CDR3 sequence is 14 residues long. Germline V gene data show CDR1 as SNHLY and CDR2 as FYNNEI. V dropped 1 base and J dropped 7; count of bases not matched to a gene: 1.

CDR3 region: CASSLVGGMSLHEQYF. The CDR3 nucleotides read TGTGCCAGCAGCTTAGTCGGGGGAATGTCTCTACACGAGCAGTACTTC. The chain couples TRBV7-8 to TRBJ2-7, with D maybe TRBD2 (6 bases). The CDR3 is 16 residues long. In germline, CDR1 is SGHVS, CDR2 FQNEAQ. Deletions cut 1 base from V and 5 bases from J, with 18 bases between.

This chain uses TRBV2 with TRBJ2-7; 11 positions match TRBD1. Germline CDR1 is SNHLY and CDR2 is FYNNEI. V was clipped by 7 bases and J by 5 bases; unmatched bases: 13. This CDR3 is 16 amino acids long. CDR3: CASNGGQGASGNEQYF. In DNA, the CDR3 is TGTGCCAGCAATGGCGGACAGGGGGCTTCTGGGAACGAGCAGTACTTC. Variable domain in full (rest from reference TRBV2 and TRBJ2-7): EPEVTQTPSHQVTQMGQEVILRCVPISNHLYFYWYRQILGQKVEFLVSFYNNEISEKSEIFDDQFSVERPDGSNFTLKIRSTKLEDSAMYFCASNGGQGASGNEQYFGPGTRLTVT.

This chain joins TRBV7-9 and TRBJ1-3; no reliable D call. CDR1 SEHNR and CDR2 FQNEAQ come from the germline V gene (reference sequence). CDR3 length: 15 residues. Trimming took off 5 bases at V and 0 bases at J, with 11 bases between the two ends. CDR3 in DNA: TGTGCCAGCAGCCCCGGTCCTATCTCTGGAAACACCATATATTTT. This encodes CASSPGPISGNTIYF.

This sequence joins TRBV6-6 and TRBJ2-5, with 9 bases identical to TRBD2. Germline-derived CDR1 and CDR2 are MNHNY and SVGAGI (reference sequence). J gave up 2 bases and V 6 bases, and 10 bases lay outside the gene matches. CDR3 length: 16 amino acids. CDR3 nucleotide sequence: TGTGCCAGCAGCCCAGCGGGGGGCCAAATTCAAGAGACCCAGTACTTC. As protein: CASSPAGGQIQETQYF.

V and J are TRBV12-3 or TRBV12-4 and TRBJ1-2; 10 bases line up with TRBD1. This CDR3 comprises 12 residues. After removal of 6 bases from V and 8 bases from J, the junction contained 3 bases not matched to a gene. The CDR3 region has the DNA TGTGCCAGCAGGACAGGGGGCGCCGGCTACACCTTC. Translated, it gives CASRTGGAGYTF.

The chain uses TRBV5-5 and TRBJ2-2; unclear D gene. V shed 1 base and J shed 4 bases, with 8 bases lying between them. The CDR3 sequence is 14 residues long. From germline, CDR1 is SGHKS and CDR2 YYEKEE (reference sequence). The CDR3 region has the DNA TGTGCCAGCAGCTTGAAACAAATCACCGGGGAGCTGTTTTTT. Translated: CASSLKQITGELFF.

The V and J genes are TRBV12-5 and TRBJ1-1; TRBD1 matches 7 bases. Unmatched junction bases numbered 10, after V lost 8 bases and J lost 4 bases. The CDR3 has 14 amino acids. Germline V gene data show CDR1 as LGHNT and CDR2 as FRNRAP. CDR3 DNA sequence: TGTGCTAGTACCTTCCACAGGGGAGGCACTGAAGCTTTCTTT. Protein product: CASTFHRGGTEAFF.

The rearrangement uses TRBV30 and TRBJ1-1, with D tentatively TRBD1 (6 bases). Trimming removed 0 bases from V and 6 bases from J, with 11 bases in between. Looked up from germline, CDR1 is GTSNPN and CDR2 is SVGIG (reference sequence). The CDR3 runs to 13 residues. The CDR3 DNA sequence: TGTGCCTGGAGTGTACAGGGTGCCGCTGAAGCTTTCTTT. Amino acids: CAWSVQGAAEAFF.